The rows below give T cell receptor beta chains drawn from one sample of a study of lymphopenia after photon versus proton radiotherapy. The table came from immunoSEQ multiplex PCR; TCRdb's copy has only in-frame clones and leaves some out. The sample shows some 170,000 clones, 75% to 90% of them seen only once. The starting material was peripheral blood, obtained from a patient treated with photon-based radiotherapy. These receptors were obtained from a man in his fifties with gastric cancer. Each CDR3 is given with its conserved first and last residue. The D gene is left open where the match is weak. The size of a clone is reported for some rows only, either as once, few or many, or as a class for expanded clones.

j_gene,d_gene,len,abundance,v_gene,CDR3aa,CDR3nt
TRBJ2-2,-,15,-,TRBV28,CASSLSSGGTGELFF,TGTGCCAGCAGTTTAAGCTCAGGGGGGACCGGGGAGCTGTTTTTT
TRBJ2-7,TRBD2,15,-,TRBV15,CATSRAPGRMGEQYF,TGTGCCACCAGCAGAGCCCCCGGGAGGATGGGCGAGCAGTACTTC
TRBJ2-1,-,16,-,TRBV19,CASSIAPVFSYNEQFF,TGTGCCAGTAGTATAGCCCCCGTCTTCTCCTACAATGAGCAGTTCTTC
TRBJ2-5,TRBD2,13,-,TRBV9,CASSVSSGETQYF,TGTGCCAGCAGCGTTAGTAGCGGGGAGACCCAGTACTTC
TRBJ1-4,-,15,-,TRBV11-2,CASRPVGASREKLFF,TGTGCCAGCAGACCAGTGGGGGCTAGTAGAGAAAAACTGTTTTTT
TRBJ2-3,-,14,-,TRBV6-5,CASSYGRYTDTQYF,TGTGCCAGCAGTTACGGGCGGTACACAGATACGCAGTATTTT
TRBJ1-1,-,14,many,TRBV7-2,CASSLDRWNTEAFF,TGTGCCAGCAGCTTAGACAGGTGGAACACTGAAGCTTTCTTT
TRBJ2-3,TRBD2,15,-,TRBV7-2,CASSLAGLVADTQYF,TGTGCCAGCAGCTTAGCGGGACTAGTAGCAGATACGCAGTATTTT
TRBJ2-1,-,13,-,TRBV12-5,CASGTGLYNEQFF,TGTGCTAGTGGCACGGGACTGTACAATGAGCAGTTCTTC
TRBJ2-5,-,17,-,TRBV7-6,CASSFNLRGNQQETQYF,TGTGCCAGCAGTTTCAACTTACGAGGGAATCAGCAAGAGACCCAGTACTTC
TRBJ2-3,TRBD2,17,-,TRBV25-1,CASSESGRALVADTQYF,TGTGCCAGCAGTGAGAGCGGGAGGGCCCTCGTGGCAGATACGCAGTATTTT
TRBJ1-2,-,13,-,TRBV27,CASSLAGNYGYTF,TGTGCCAGCAGTTTAGCGGGCAACTATGGCTACACCTTC
TRBJ2-1,TRBD2,15,-,TRBV14,CASSQGSSGRGEQFF,TGTGCCAGCAGCCAAGGTAGTAGCGGGAGAGGAGAGCAGTTCTTC
TRBJ2-2,-,15,-,TRBV6-5,CASSYWQGGAGELFF,TGTGCCAGCAGTTACTGGCAGGGGGGAGCCGGGGAGCTGTTTTTT
TRBJ1-1,-,15,once,TRBV7-2,CASSQQGPGYTEAFF,TGTGCCAGCAGCCAACAGGGCCCGGGGTACACTGAAGCTTTCTTT
TRBJ1-2,-,16,-,TRBV2,CASSEASGRNNYGYTF,TGTGCCAGCAGTGAAGCCTCTGGCAGAAATAACTATGGCTACACCTTC
TRBJ2-7,-,14,-,TRBV5-6,CASSLAGGPVEQYF,TGTGCCAGCAGCCTAGCAGGAGGGCCGGTCGAGCAGTACTTC
TRBJ1-1,-,15,-,TRBV5-4,CASSAESLVNTEAFF,TGTGCCAGCAGCGCCGAGTCGTTGGTGAACACTGAAGCTTTCTTT
TRBJ1-4,-,15,-,TRBV6-1,CASSEGGGASEKLFF,TGTGCCAGCAGTGAAGGGGGGGGCGCGAGTGAAAAACTGTTTTTT
TRBJ1-2,-,13,few,TRBV30,CAWKIEANYGYTF,TGTGCCTGGAAAATAGAGGCTAACTATGGCTACACCTTC
TRBJ1-2,TRBD1,14,-,TRBV6-5,CASRGQGVSYGYTF,TGTGCCAGCAGAGGACAGGGGGTATCCTATGGCTACACCTTC
TRBJ2-6,-,14,-,TRBV19,CASSSGSGANVLTF,TGTGCCAGTAGCTCGGGCTCTGGGGCCAACGTCCTGACTTTC
TRBJ2-1,-,16,-,TRBV9,CASSSTPGGSYNEQFF,TGTGCCAGCAGCTCCACCCCCGGTGGCTCCTACAATGAGCAGTTCTTC
TRBJ2-1,-,14,-,TRBV12-5,CASGSRPLRDEQFF,TGTGCTAGTGGTTCCCGACCCCTACGGGATGAGCAGTTCTTC
TRBJ1-2,-,11,-,TRBV30,CAWSAHYGYTF,TGTGCCTGGAGTGCGCACTATGGCTACACCTTC
TRBJ1-2,-,14,-,TRBV28,CASRILTGSWGYTF,TGTGCCAGCAGGATCCTAACAGGGTCTTGGGGCTACACCTTC
TRBJ2-5,TRBD2,16,-,TRBV4-3,CASSQGLAGGQETQYF,TGCGCCAGCAGCCAAGGGTTAGCGGGAGGACAAGAGACCCAGTACTTC
TRBJ1-5,-,14,-,TRBV19,CASSIQQGNQPQHF,TGTGCCAGTAGTATCCAACAGGGAAATCAGCCCCAGCATTTT
TRBJ2-2,-,13,-,TRBV7-9,CASSFKNTGELFF,TGTGCCAGCAGCTTCAAGAACACCGGGGAGCTGTTTTTT
TRBJ2-7,-,14,-,TRBV9,CASSPTSGGYEQYF,TGTGCCAGCAGCCCGACTAGTGGGGGCTACGAGCAGTACTTC
TRBJ1-4,-,19,-,TRBV10-1,CASSELVLKFRVGGEKLFF,TGCGCCAGCAGTGAGTTGGTGCTAAAATTTCGCGTAGGGGGGGAAAAACTGTTTTTT
TRBJ2-1,-,17,-,TRBV4-1,CASSTFPRGPTNDEQFF,TGCGCCAGCAGCACCTTTCCTAGGGGACCCACTAACGATGAGCAGTTCTTC
TRBJ1-1,-,13,-,TRBV6-5,CASHRGGGTEAFF,TGTGCCAGCCATAGAGGGGGGGGCACTGAAGCTTTCTTT
TRBJ2-1,-,15,-,TRBV30,CAWSGGRGSYNEQFF,TGTGCCTGGAGCGGGGGGCGGGGCTCCTACAATGAGCAGTTCTTC
TRBJ1-1,TRBD1,14,-,TRBV5-4,CASSPPDRGTEAFF,TGTGCCAGCAGCCCACCTGACAGGGGGACTGAAGCTTTCTTT
TRBJ2-7,-,12,-,TRBV5-1,CASSLTEYEQYF,TGCGCCAGCAGCTTGACGGAGTACGAGCAGTACTTC
TRBJ1-3,-,13,-,TRBV5-1,CASSLESLDTIYF,TGCGCCAGCAGCTTGGAGTCGTTAGACACCATATATTTT
TRBJ2-2,-,13,-,TRBV27,CASSPTDTGELFF,TGTGCCAGCAGTCCCACAGACACCGGGGAGCTGTTTTTT
TRBJ2-7,-,14,-,TRBV15,CATSRPIGTPEQYF,TGTGCCACCAGCAGACCAATAGGGACACCCGAGCAGTACTTC
TRBJ2-5,-,16,-,TRBV10-3,CAISESRTQRGETQYF,TGTGCCATCAGTGAGTCCAGGACCCAGCGTGGGGAGACCCAGTACTTC
TRBJ2-5,-,14,-,TRBV6-5,CASSYLGVGETQYF,TGTGCCAGCAGTTACTTGGGGGTGGGCGAGACCCAGTACTTC
TRBJ2-3,-,14,-,TRBV9,CASSGPGGTDTQYF,TGTGCCAGCAGCGGGCCAGGGGGCACAGATACGCAGTATTTT
TRBJ1-2,TRBD1,15,-,TRBV6-4,CASSDSAGTDYGYTF,TGTGCCAGCAGTGATTCGGCCGGGACAGACTATGGCTACACCTTC
TRBJ2-1,-,15,once,TRBV19,CASSTLTGSYNEQFF,TGTGCCAGTAGTACCCTGACAGGCTCCTACAATGAGCAGTTCTTC
TRBJ1-5,-,13,-,TRBV28,CASRTSFNQPQHF,TGTGCCAGCAGGACCTCCTTCAATCAGCCCCAGCATTTT
TRBJ2-1,-,18,few,TRBV7-9,CASSPEPPLGGAYNEQFF,TGTGCCAGCAGCCCTGAACCCCCTCTTGGCGGGGCCTACAATGAGCAGTTCTTC
TRBJ1-1,-,14,-,TRBV18,CASSQNSKNTEAFF,TGTGCCAGCTCCCAGAACTCGAAGAACACTGAAGCTTTCTTT
TRBJ2-7,TRBD2,15,-,TRBV28,CASSSPSGGAYEQYF,TGTGCCAGCAGTTCCCCTTCCGGGGGGGCCTACGAGCAGTACTTC
TRBJ2-1,-,17,-,TRBV5-4,CASSPGLGRDKDNEQFF,TGTGCCAGCAGCCCAGGTCTGGGCCGGGACAAAGACAATGAGCAGTTCTTC
TRBJ2-7,TRBD2,15,-,TRBV28,CASRPTSGPTYEQYF,TGTGCCAGCAGACCAACTAGCGGGCCTACCTACGAGCAGTACTTC
TRBJ2-2,-,14,-,TRBV7-9,CASHAGGHTGELFF,TGTGCCAGCCACGCAGGGGGGCACACCGGGGAGCTGTTTTTT
TRBJ1-4,-,14,once,TRBV10-3,CAISESAGMVELFF,TGTGCCATCAGTGAGTCAGCAGGGATGGTGGAACTGTTTTTT
TRBJ2-3,-,15,-,TRBV5-4,CASSLAPTTTDTQYF,TGTGCCAGCAGCTTGGCTCCAACGACCACAGATACGCAGTATTTT
TRBJ1-5,TRBD1,15,few,TRBV5-1,CASSPDRGSNQPQHF,TGCGCCAGCAGCCCAGACAGGGGAAGCAATCAGCCCCAGCATTTT